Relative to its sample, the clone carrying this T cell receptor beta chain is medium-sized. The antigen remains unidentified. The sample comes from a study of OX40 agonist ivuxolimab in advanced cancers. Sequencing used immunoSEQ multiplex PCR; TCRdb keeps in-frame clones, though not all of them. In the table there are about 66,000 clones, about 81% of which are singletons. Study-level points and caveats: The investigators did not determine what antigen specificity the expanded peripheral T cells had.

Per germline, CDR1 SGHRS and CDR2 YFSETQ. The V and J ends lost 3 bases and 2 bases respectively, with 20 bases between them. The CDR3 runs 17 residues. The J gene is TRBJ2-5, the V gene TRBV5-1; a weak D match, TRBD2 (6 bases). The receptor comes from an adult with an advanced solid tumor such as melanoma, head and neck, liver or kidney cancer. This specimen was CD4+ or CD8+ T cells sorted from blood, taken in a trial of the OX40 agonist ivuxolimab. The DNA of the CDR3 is TGCGCCAGCAGCTCCCGAAGTAGCGGCCATTTTCAAGAGACCCAGTACTTC. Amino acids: CASSSRSSGHFQETQYF.